This T cell receptor beta chain was observed in a study of cytomegalovirus exposure and HLA in healthy donors. Overall study findings and caveats: Immune exposure data for these donors was limited to CMV serostatus.

V trimming: 5 bases; J trimming: 4 bases; junction bases outside the gene matches: 6. From germline, CDR1 is SGHRS and CDR2 YFSETQ. There are 14 residues in the CDR3. A multiplex PCR was run with 60 Vbeta primers and 13 Jbeta primers. Generated by immunoSEQ multiplex PCR, the TCRdb table keeps only in-frame clones and is missing some. The sample carries approximately 100,000 clones, 74% recorded once. Notes on this clone: Antigen specificity is unknown.

The gene calls are TRBV5-1 and TRBJ2-7; 10 bases are shared with TRBD2. The sequenced sample was PBMCs. The sequence was obtained from a man aged 45-65 years in good health and CMV-seropositive. The CDR3 sequence is CASSGGTSEYEQYF. As DNA, the CDR3 is TGCGCCAGCAGTGGGGGGACTAGCGAATACGAGCAGTACTTC.